These 9 T cell receptor beta chains were all obtained from the same sample, sequenced in a study of graft-versus-host responses after intestinal transplantation. The protocol was immunoSEQ multiplex PCR, while the TCRdb copy is restricted to in-frame clones and leaves out a portion. The sample yields over 85,000 clones, around 93% seen once. These TCRs are of unknown antigen specificity. The sequencing used unstimulated CD8+ T cells sorted from spleen or lymph node cells, collected before intestinal transplant. Source of these receptors: a human donor who received an intestinal transplant.

The V gene is TRBV5-6, the J gene TRBJ2-2; possibly TRBD1 or TRBD2 for D (6 bases each). Germline V gene sequence: CDR1 SGHDT, CDR2 YYEEEE. This CDR3 spans 13 amino acids. V was trimmed by 2 bases and J by 10 bases, leaving 12 bases between them. The DNA for the CDR3 is TGTGCCAGCAGCTTTGCGGGACACCCGGAGCTGTTTTTT. It is translated as CASSFAGHPELFF.

The chain has TRBV15 and TRBJ2-7, with 8 bases identical to TRBD2. With 0 bases clipped from V and 2 bases from J, the junction kept 6 bases outside the gene matches. The CDR3 is made up of 16 amino acids. The germline V gene encodes CDR1 LNHNV and CDR2 YYDKDF (reference sequence). CDR3 protein: CATSRDPGGIAYEQYF. The CDR3 DNA follows: TGTGCCACCAGCAGAGATCCGGGGGGGATCGCCTACGAGCAGTACTTC.

The rearrangement uses TRBV30 and TRBJ2-7; D gene ambiguous. The germline gives CDR1 GTSNPN, CDR2 SVGIG (reference sequence). This CDR3 region has 10 residues. CDR3 sequence reads: CAAVGYEQYF. CDR3 sequence (DNA): TGTGCGGCAGTGGGCTACGAGCAGTACTTC.

The genes are TRBV14 and TRBJ1-5, with D possibly matching TRBD1 (6 bases). Germline values: CDR1 SGHDN, CDR2 FVKESK. Trimming shortened V by 4 bases and J by 4 bases, and 11 bases separated the two germline ends. The CDR3 extends over 14 amino acids. The CDR3 spells CASSLQGSNQPQHF. The DNA of the CDR3 is TGTGCCAGCAGCCTCCAGGGGAGTAATCAGCCCCAGCATTTT. The full variable domain, completed using reference TRBV14 and TRBJ1-5, is EAGVTQFPSHSVIEKGQTVTLRCDPISGHDNLYWYRRVMGKEIKFLLHFVKESKQDESGMPNNRFLAERTGGTYSTLKVQPAELEDSGVYFCASSLQGSNQPQHFGDGTRLSIL.

The CDR3 DNA reads TGTGCCAGCAGTTACGAGAACACTGAAGCTTTCTTT. It specifies CASSYENTEAFF. The V gene is TRBV6-6, the J gene TRBJ1-1, with D uncertain. Germline V gives CDR1 MNHNY, CDR2 SVGAGI (reference sequence). Trimming removed 2 bases at V and 1 base at J, with 2 bases between. The CDR3 is 12 residues long.

The V and J genes are TRBV11-1 and TRBJ2-7; 8 positions match TRBD2. This CDR3 region has 17 residues. CDR1 and CDR2 from the germline V gene are SGHAT and FQDESV (reference sequence). The junction had 14 bases not matched to a gene; V was cut back by 2 bases and J by 5 bases. CDR3 loop: CASSLFSLVSGIHEQYF. In DNA, the CDR3 is TGTGCCAGCAGCTTATTCTCCCTTGTTAGCGGGATACACGAGCAGTACTTC.

The chain recombines TRBV6-6 with TRBJ2-7; 9 bases agree with TRBD1. The CDR3 has 16 residues. Germline values: CDR1 MNHNY, CDR2 SVGAGI (reference sequence). V lost 5 bases to trimming and J lost 0 bases; unmatched junction nucleotides: 8. The CDR3 coding sequence is TGTGCCAGCAGTCCGCCGGGACAGGGAAGCTCCTACGAGCAGTACTTC. Encoded protein: CASSPPGQGSSYEQYF.

CDR3 nucleotides: TGCAGCGTCCCAGACCAGGGGAAATATGGCTACACCTTC. It translates to CSVPDQGKYGYTF. The V and J genes are TRBV29-1 and TRBJ1-2, with a tentative D call TRBD1 (6 bases). In germline, CDR1 is SQVTM, CDR2 ANQGSEA. V was cut by 6 bases and J by 5 bases, with 16 bases left in between. The CDR3 totals 13 residues.

The V and J genes are TRBV7-9 and TRBJ2-5; D remains unclear. The CDR3 has 17 amino acids. V lost 1 base to trimming and J lost 2 bases, with 17 bases between them. Germline values: CDR1 SEHNR, CDR2 FQNEAQ (reference sequence). CDR3 amino acids: CASSLGLVVEMQETQYF. The CDR3 DNA reads as TGTGCCAGCAGCTTAGGGCTAGTCGTAGAAATGCAAGAGACCCAGTACTTC.